This TCR beta chain was captured by sequencing in a study of CD8+ T cells in alopecia areata. Once RNA had been extracted, it was reverse transcribed into cDNA to act as the sequencing template. Measured with immunoSEQ multiplex PCR; TCRdb has only the in-frame clones, and not every one. The sample contains 200,000 to 250,000 clones, roughly two fifths of which appear only once. Findings and caveats of the study: Mice showed TCR sharing more clearly than patients did, possibly owing to HLA. Compared with normal scalp, lesional scalp had higher clonality and more expanded CD8+ clones.

Worth noting for this clone: Antigen: not known.

Treatment indicated: oral pan-JAK inhibitor, 5-10 mg twice daily. Alopecia areata patients gave lesional scalp punch biopsies and peripheral blood samples. Trimming removed 5 bases at V and 1 base at J, with 8 bases between. Per germline, CDR1 SGHTA and CDR2 FQGNSA. The CDR3 runs 14 residues. The chain links TRBV7-2 to TRBJ2-2, with no clear D. Sequencing was performed on CD4+ T cells sorted from blood, taken at week 34, from a patient treated with tofacitinib. This receptor was taken from a human donor with alopecia areata. This chain's CDR3 is CASSLVWNTGELFF. The CDR3 region has the DNA TGTGCCAGCAGCCTAGTGTGGAACACCGGGGAGCTGTTTTTT.